This T cell receptor (beta chain) was retrieved from a study of CD8+ T cells in alopecia areata. Study information: Treated patients received oral tofacitinib, 5 to 10 mg twice daily. A 6-month off-drug phase came after tofacitinib, which had lasted 6 to 18 months.

RNA extraction and reverse transcription yielded cDNA as sequencing template. Assay: immunoSEQ multiplex PCR; the TCRdb copy retains only in-frame clones and omits some. The table shows about 150,000 clones, with 50% to 65% occurring only once. This clone was seen once. Peripheral blood, together with lesional scalp punch biopsies, was collected from alopecia areata patients. CD4+ and CD8+ T cells were sorted from PBMCs. Looked up from germline, CDR1 is LGHNA and CDR2 is YSLEER. This CDR3 region has 15 residues. V was shortened by 4 bases and J by 0 bases, with 10 bases between the two germline ends. The source is a human donor with alopecia areata. Source: CD8+ T cells sorted from blood, taken at week 0. This chain uses TRBV4-3 with TRBJ2-1; the D gene is possibly TRBD2 (6 bases). The CDR3, as DNA: TGCGCCAGCAGCCGGGGGGTCCCCTCCTACAATGAGCAGTTCTTC. This gives the protein CASSRGVPSYNEQFF.